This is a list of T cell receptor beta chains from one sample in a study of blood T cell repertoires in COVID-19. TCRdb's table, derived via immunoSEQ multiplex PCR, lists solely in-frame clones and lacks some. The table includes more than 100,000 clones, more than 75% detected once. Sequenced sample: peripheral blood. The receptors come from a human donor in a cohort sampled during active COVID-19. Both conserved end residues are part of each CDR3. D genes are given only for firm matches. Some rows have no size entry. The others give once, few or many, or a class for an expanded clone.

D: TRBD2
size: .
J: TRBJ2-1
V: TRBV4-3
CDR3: CASSPNGLAFYNEQFF
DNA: TGCGCCAGCAGCCCCAACGGACTAGCGTTTTACAATGAGCAGTTCTTC

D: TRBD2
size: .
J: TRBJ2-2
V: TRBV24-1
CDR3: CATSDRTSGGTGELFF
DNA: TGTGCCACCAGTGACCGGACTAGCGGGGGTACCGGGGAGCTGTTTTTT

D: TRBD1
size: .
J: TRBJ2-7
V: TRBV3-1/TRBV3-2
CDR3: CASSQDRDSYEQYF
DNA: TGTGCCAGCAGCCAAGATCGGGACAGCTACGAGCAGTACTTC

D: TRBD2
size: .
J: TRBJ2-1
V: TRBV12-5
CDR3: CASGLSGTSGGAFEQFF
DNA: TGTGCTAGTGGTTTATCCGGGACTAGCGGGGGGGCGTTTGAGCAGTTCTTC

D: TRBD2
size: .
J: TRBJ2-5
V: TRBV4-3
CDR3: CASSQGSEGTSGSFSPGTQYF
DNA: TGCGCCAGCAGCCAAGGATCAGAGGGGACTAGCGGTTCCTTTTCCCCGGGGACCCAGTACTTC

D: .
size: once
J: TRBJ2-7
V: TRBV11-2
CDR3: CASSRTYEQYF
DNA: TGTGCCAGCAGCCGTACCTACGAGCAGTACTTC

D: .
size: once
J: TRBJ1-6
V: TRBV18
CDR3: CASSPQRGSSYNSPLHF
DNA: TGTGCCAGCTCACCACAGCGGGGGAGCTCCTATAATTCACCCCTCCACTTT

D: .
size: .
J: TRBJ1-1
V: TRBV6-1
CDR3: CASSEAREAFF
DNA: TGTGCCAGCAGTGAAGCCCGGGAAGCTTTCTTT

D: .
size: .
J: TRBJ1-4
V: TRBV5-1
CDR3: CASSFRGLGFNRKLFF
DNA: TGCGCCAGCAGCTTCCGAGGTTTAGGCTTTAATCGGAAACTGTTTTTT

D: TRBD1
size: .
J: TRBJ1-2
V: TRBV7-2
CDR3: CASSSPPIRDRGYGYTF
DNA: TGTGCCAGCAGCTCCCCGCCTATCCGGGACAGGGGTTATGGCTACACCTTC

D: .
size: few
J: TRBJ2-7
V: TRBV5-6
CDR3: CASSLVRGVSYEQYF
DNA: TGTGCCAGCAGCTTGGTTCGCGGGGTCTCCTACGAGCAGTACTTC

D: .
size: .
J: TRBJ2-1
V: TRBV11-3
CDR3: CASSFGGTSYNEQFF
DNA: TGTGCCAGCAGCTTTGGGGGCACCTCCTACAATGAGCAGTTCTTC

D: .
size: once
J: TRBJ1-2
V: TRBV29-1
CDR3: CSVGELIYGYTF
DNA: TGCAGCGTTGGTGAACTTATCTATGGCTACACCTTC

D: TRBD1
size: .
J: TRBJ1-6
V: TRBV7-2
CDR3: CASSLKGGAGNSPLHF
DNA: TGTGCCAGCAGCTTAAAAGGGGGCGCGGGAAATTCACCCCTCCACTTT

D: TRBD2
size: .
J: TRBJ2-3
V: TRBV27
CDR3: CASSSTGTSHTDTQYF
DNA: TGTGCCAGCAGTTCGACCGGGACTAGCCACACAGATACGCAGTATTTT

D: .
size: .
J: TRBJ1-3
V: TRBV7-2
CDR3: CASSPQSGSGNTIYF
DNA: TGTGCCAGCAGCCCTCAGTCGGGTTCTGGAAACACCATATATTTT

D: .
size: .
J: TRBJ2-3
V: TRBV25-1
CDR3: CASREDTQYF
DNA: TGTGCCAGCAGAGAGGATACGCAGTATTTT

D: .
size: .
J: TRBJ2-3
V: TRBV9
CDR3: CASSVVTDTQYF
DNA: TGTGCCAGCAGCGTAGTAACAGATACGCAGTATTTT

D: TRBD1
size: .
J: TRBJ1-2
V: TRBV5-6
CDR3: CASSPDRGALRGYTF
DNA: TGTGCCAGCAGCCCCGACAGGGGAGCACTTCGGGGCTACACCTTC

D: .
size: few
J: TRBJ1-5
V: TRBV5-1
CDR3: CASREAMGQPQHF
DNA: TGCGCCAGCAGGGAGGCGATGGGTCAGCCCCAGCATTTT

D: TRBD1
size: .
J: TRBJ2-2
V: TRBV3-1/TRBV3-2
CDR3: CASSQAGQGVGELFF
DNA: TGTGCCAGCAGCCAGGCGGGACAGGGGGTCGGGGAGCTGTTTTTT

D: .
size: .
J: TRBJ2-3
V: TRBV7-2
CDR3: CASSFQQGSTDTQYF
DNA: TGTGCCAGCAGCTTTCAGCAGGGGAGCACAGATACGCAGTATTTT

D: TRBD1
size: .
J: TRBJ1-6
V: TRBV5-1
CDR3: CASSGDRAGSPLHF
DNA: TGCGCCAGCAGCGGAGACAGGGCGGGTTCACCCCTCCACTTT

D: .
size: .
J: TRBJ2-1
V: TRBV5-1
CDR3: CASSLGLLDEQFF
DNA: TGCGCCAGCAGCTTGGGACTCCTGGATGAGCAGTTCTTC

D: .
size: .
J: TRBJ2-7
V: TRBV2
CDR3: CASTPSYEQYF
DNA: TGTGCCAGCACCCCATCCTACGAGCAGTACTTC

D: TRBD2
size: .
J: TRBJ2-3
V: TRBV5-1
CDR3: CASSSGLAAVDTQYF
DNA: TGCGCCAGCAGCTCGGGACTAGCCGCAGTTGATACGCAGTATTTT

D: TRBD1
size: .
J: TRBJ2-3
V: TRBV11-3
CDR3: CASSASGQGPNTQYF
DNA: TGTGCCAGCAGCGCGTCTGGACAGGGTCCCAATACGCAGTATTTT

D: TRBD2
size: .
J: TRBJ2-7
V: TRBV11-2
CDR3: CASSLGSSGFSYEQYF
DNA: TGTGCCAGCAGCTTAGGATCTAGCGGTTTCTCCTACGAGCAGTACTTC

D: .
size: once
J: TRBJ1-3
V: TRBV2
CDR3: CASSSLLSSGNTIYF
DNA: TGTGCCAGCAGTTCTCTCTTATCCTCTGGAAACACCATATATTTT

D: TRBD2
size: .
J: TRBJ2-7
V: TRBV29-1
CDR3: CSVQTSGGYEQYF
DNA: TGCAGCGTTCAGACTAGCGGGGGCTACGAGCAGTACTTC

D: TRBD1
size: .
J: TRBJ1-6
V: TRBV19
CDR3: CASGLAPQGSRNSPLHF
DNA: TGTGCCAGTGGCCTAGCCCCACAGGGGTCTCGGAATTCACCCCTCCACTTT

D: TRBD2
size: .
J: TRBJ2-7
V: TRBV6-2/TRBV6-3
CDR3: CASSPRRLAGYEQYF
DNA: TGTGCCAGCAGCCCCCGTCGACTAGCGGGGTACGAGCAGTACTTC

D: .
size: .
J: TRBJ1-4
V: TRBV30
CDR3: CAWSVQINEKLFF
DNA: TGTGCCTGGAGTGTACAGATTAATGAAAAACTGTTTTTT

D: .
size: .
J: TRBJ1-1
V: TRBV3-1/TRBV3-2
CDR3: CATSRSENTEAFF
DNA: TGTGCCACGAGCCGAAGCGAGAACACTGAAGCTTTCTTT

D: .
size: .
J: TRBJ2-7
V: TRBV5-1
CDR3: CASSLGQQAYEQYF
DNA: TGCGCCAGCAGCTTGGGACAGCAAGCCTACGAGCAGTACTTC

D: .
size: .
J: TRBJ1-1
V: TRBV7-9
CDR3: CASTSFRGNTEAFF
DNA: TGTGCCAGCACCTCCTTTAGGGGGAACACTGAAGCTTTCTTT

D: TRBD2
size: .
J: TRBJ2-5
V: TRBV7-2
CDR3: CASSLGGTSGGRTETQYF
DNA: TGTGCCAGCAGCTTAGGGGGTACTAGCGGGGGCCGGACGGAGACCCAGTACTTC

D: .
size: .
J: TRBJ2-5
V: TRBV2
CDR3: CASSEKVLRAQYF
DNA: TGTGCCAGCAGTGAGAAGGTACTCAGGGCCCAGTACTTC

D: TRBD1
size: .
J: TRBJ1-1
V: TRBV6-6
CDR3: CTSSFSGGTTEAFF
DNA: TGTACCAGCAGTTTTTCAGGGGGGACCACTGAAGCTTTCTTT

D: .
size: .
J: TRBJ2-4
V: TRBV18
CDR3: CASSLDSSIGKNIQYF
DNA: TGTGCCAGCTCACTGGACAGCAGTATCGGCAAAAACATTCAGTACTTC

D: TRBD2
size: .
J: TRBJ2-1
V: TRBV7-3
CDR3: CASSLSGAGRYNEQFF
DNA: TGTGCCAGCAGCTTAAGTGGAGCGGGGCGATACAATGAGCAGTTCTTC

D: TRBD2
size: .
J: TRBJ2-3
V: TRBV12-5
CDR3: CASGLALTSGGLTTDTQYF
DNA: TGTGCTAGTGGTTTGGCCCTAACTAGCGGGGGGCTTACCACAGATACGCAGTATTTT

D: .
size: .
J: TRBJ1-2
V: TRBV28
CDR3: CASTGGANYGYTF
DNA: TGTGCCAGCACGGGGGGAGCTAACTATGGCTACACCTTC

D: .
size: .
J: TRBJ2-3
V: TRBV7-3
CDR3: CASSLTRGGLNTQYF
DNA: TGTGCCAGCAGCTTAACCCGAGGGGGTTTAAATACGCAGTATTTT

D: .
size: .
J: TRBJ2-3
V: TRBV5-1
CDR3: CATSHARTDTQYF
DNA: TGCGCCACCTCCCATGCGCGCACAGATACGCAGTATTTT

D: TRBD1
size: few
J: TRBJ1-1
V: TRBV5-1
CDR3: CASSPRTGGITEAFF
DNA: TGCGCCAGCAGCCCTCGGACAGGGGGCATCACTGAAGCTTTCTTT

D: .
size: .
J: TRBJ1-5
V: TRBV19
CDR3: CASRLGGGIDQPQHF
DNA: TGTGCCAGTAGGTTGGGGGGAGGGATCGATCAGCCCCAGCATTTT

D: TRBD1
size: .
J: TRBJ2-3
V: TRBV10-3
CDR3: CAITGVGTDTQYF
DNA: TGTGCCATTACAGGGGTCGGCACAGATACGCAGTATTTT

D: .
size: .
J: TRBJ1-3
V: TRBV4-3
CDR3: CASSQGVHTGSGNTIYF
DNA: TGCGCCAGCAGCCAAGGGGTTCACACAGGCTCTGGAAACACCATATATTTT

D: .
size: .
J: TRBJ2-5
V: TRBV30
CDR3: CAWYEEQETQYF
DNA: TGTGCCTGGTACGAGGAGCAAGAGACCCAGTACTTC

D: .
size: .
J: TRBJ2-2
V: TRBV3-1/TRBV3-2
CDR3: CASSQRGAGELFF
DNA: TGTGCCAGCAGCCAAAGGGGCGCCGGGGAGCTGTTTTTT

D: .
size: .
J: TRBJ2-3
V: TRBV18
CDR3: CASSPPWAGPDTQYF
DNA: TGTGCCAGCTCACCACCGTGGGCGGGCCCAGATACGCAGTATTTT

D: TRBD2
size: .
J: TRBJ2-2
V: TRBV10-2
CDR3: CASRTSGGVGIGELFF
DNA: TGCGCCAGCAGAACTAGCGGGGGGGTTGGGATCGGGGAGCTGTTTTTT

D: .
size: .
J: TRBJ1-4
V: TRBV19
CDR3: CATNGQANEKLFF
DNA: TGTGCCACCAACGGACAAGCTAATGAAAAACTGTTTTTT

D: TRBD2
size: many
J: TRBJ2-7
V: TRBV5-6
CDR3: CASSTDSGGILYEQYF
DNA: TGTGCCAGCAGCACGGATAGCGGGGGCATCCTCTACGAGCAGTACTTC